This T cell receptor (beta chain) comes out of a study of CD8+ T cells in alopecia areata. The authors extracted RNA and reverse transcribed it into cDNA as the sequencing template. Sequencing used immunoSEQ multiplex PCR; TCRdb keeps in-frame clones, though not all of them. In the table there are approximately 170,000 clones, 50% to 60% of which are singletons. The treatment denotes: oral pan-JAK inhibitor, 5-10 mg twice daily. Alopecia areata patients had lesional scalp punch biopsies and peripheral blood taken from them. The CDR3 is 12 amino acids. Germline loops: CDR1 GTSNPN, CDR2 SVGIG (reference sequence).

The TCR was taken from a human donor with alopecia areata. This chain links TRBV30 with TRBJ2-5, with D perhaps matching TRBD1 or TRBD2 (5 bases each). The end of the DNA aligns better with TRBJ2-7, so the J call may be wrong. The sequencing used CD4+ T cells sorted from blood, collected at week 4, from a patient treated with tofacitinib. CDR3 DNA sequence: TGTGCCTGGAGTGTTGTTGGGGGCGAGCAGTACTTC. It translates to CAWSVVGGEQYF.